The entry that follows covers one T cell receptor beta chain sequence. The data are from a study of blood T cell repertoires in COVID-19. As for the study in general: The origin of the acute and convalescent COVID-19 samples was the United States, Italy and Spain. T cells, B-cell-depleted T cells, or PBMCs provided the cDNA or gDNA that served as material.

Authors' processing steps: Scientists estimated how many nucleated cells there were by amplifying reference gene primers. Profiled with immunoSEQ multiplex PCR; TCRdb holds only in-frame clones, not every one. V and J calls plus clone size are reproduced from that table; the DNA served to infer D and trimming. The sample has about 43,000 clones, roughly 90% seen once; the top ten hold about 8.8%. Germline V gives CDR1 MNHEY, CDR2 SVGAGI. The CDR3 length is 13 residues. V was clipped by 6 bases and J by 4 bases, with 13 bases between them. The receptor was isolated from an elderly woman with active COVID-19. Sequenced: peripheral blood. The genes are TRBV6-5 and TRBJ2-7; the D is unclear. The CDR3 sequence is CASSASAYYEQYF. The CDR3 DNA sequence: TGTGCCAGCAGCGCCTCCGCCTATTACGAGCAGTACTTC.